These 11 T cell receptor beta chains originate from one sample sequenced in a study of T cells in Graves' hyperthyroidism and ophthalmopathy (dated by TCRdb to about 2019). The library was prepared using multiplex PCR. Instrument on record: Illumina HiSeq 2000. TCR beta CDR3 regions were amplified from RNA transcripts. A first-round RT-PCR of the TCR CDR3 used the HTBI primer set with the Qiagen OneStep RT-PCR kit. TCRdb's own reprocessing of the public reads used fastp at Q25 and MiXCR and kept productive beta chains. Rows are combined by CDR3 protein, so each entry shows the most common genes and DNA. Present in this sample are 500,000 to 550,000 distinct CDR3 sequences, less than 25% of which were seen just once. Around a quarter of the sample belongs to the ten largest clones. Sequencing used blood. The origin of the receptors is a man between 18 and 29 years old with Graves' hyperthyroidism.

This clonotype was seen at least ten times. The gene calls are TRBV27 and TRBJ1-1; TRBD1 agrees at 12 bases. The CDR3 has 12 amino acids. Unmatched junction bases numbered 2, after V lost 7 bases and J lost 8 bases. Germline V gene sequence: CDR1 MNHEY, CDR2 SMNVEV (reference sequence). The CDR3 sequence: CASTGQGAEAFF. The CDR3, as DNA: TGTGCCAGCACGGGACAGGGGGCCGAAGCTTTCTTT.

As to this clonotype: A much larger clone is a single base away; this may be a read error. The chain couples TRBV20-1 to TRBJ2-5, with 9 bases lining up with TRBD2. CDR3 length: 15 residues. CDR1 DFQATT and CDR2 SNEGSKA come from the germline V gene (reference sequence). CDR3 amino acids: CSAHPRRGGRENQYF. CDR3 in DNA: TGCAGTGCTCACCCCCGGCGGGGGGGCCGGGAGAACCAGTACTTC.

In this sample, this clonotype turned up a few times. This rearrangement joins TRBV4-1 to TRBJ2-7, with D perhaps TRBD1 or TRBD2 (5 bases each). The CDR3 is made up of 13 amino acids. Trimming removed 4 bases from V and 3 bases from J, with 10 bases in between. Germline lookup yields CDR1 MGHRA and CDR2 YSYEKL. The CDR3 is CASSPRGDYEQYF. The CDR3 coding sequence is TGCGCCAGCAGCCCACGAGGGGACTACGAGCAGTACTTC.

Only a few counts were recorded for this clonotype. The chain employs TRBV4-1 and TRBJ2-7; no firm D call. Germline CDR1 MGHRA, CDR2 YSYEKL. The CDR3 totals 13 residues. V shed 4 bases and J shed 3 bases, with 10 bases lying between them. The CDR3 loop reads CASSPLKFYEQYF. CDR3 in DNA: TGCGCCAGCAGCCCGCTCAAATTCTACGAGCAGTACTTC.

This clonotype was recorded at least ten times. The rearrangement links TRBV2 to TRBJ2-7, with 11 bases fitting TRBD2. After removal of 2 bases from V and 3 bases from J, the junction contained 3 bases not matched to a gene. Looked up from germline, CDR1 is SNHLY and CDR2 is FYNNEI. The CDR3 sequence is 15 residues long. CDR3 sequence reads: CASSELAGGVYEQYF. CDR3 nucleotide sequence: TGTGCCAGCAGTGAACTAGCGGGGGGTGTCTACGAGCAGTACTTC.

The rearrangement uses TRBV2 and TRBJ2-6; D is undetermined. Trimming stripped 1 base from V and 1 base from J, with 8 bases between. CDR1 and CDR2 from the germline V gene are SNHLY and FYNNEI. The CDR3 extends over 16 amino acids. The CDR3 bases are TGTGCCAGCAGTGAAGGAGCTGTATCTGGGGCCAACGTCCTGACTTTC. Amino acids: CASSEGAVSGANVLTF. The entire variable domain, with the rest obtained from reference TRBV2 and TRBJ2-6, is as follows: EPEVTQTPSHQVTQMGQEVILRCVPISNHLYFYWYRQILGQKVEFLVSFYNNEISEKSEIFDDQFSVERPDGSNFTLKIRSTKLEDSAMYFCASSEGAVSGANVLTFGAGSRLTVL.

This clonotype was observed at least ten times. The chain uses TRBV9 and TRBJ1-2; no clear D. The V end was cut by 4 bases, the J end by 6 bases, with 16 bases between. The CDR3 sequence is 14 residues long. CDR1 SGDLS and CDR2 YYNGEE come from the germline V gene. The CDR3 DNA is TGTGCCAGCAGCACCGCCGAAGGGTTGGATGGCTACACCTTC. Amino acids: CASSTAEGLDGYTF.

This clonotype was seen many times. J is TRBJ1-2 and V is TRBV5-1, with D uncertain. CDR1 is SGHRS, CDR2 YFSETQ, per germline. The V end was cut by 0 bases, the J end by 6 bases, with 18 bases between. This CDR3 has 16 amino acids. The CDR3 spells CASSLGAPLSGDGYTF. The CDR3 DNA sequence: TGCGCCAGCAGCTTGGGGGCCCCCCTATCCGGGGATGGCTACACCTTC.

CDR3 amino acids: CASSLVGTSNYGYTF. As DNA, the CDR3 is TGCGCCAGCAGCTTGGTTGGGACATCTAACTATGGCTACACCTTC. The rearrangement uses TRBV5-1 and TRBJ1-2, with D maybe TRBD1 (6 bases). Germline loops: CDR1 SGHRS, CDR2 YFSETQ. The V end was cut by 0 bases, the J end by 0 bases, with 9 bases between. The CDR3 has 15 amino acids.

This clonotype was detected a few times. The J gene is TRBJ1-5, the V gene TRBV20-1, with TRBD1 as a possible D gene (5 bases). CDR3 length: 12 residues. Trimming took off 6 bases at V and 2 bases at J, with 8 bases between the two ends. CDR1 is DFQATT and CDR2 is SNEGSKA in the germline V gene (reference sequence). The CDR3 DNA reads TGCAGTGCCAGGGACGGCAATCAGCCCCAGCATTTT. Translated, it gives CSARDGNQPQHF.

This clonotype has a handful of counts. V gene TRBV5-1 combines with J gene TRBJ2-2; D might be TRBD2 (5 bases). V lost 4 bases and J 4 bases, leaving 8 bases between the germline ends. Germline CDR1 SGHRS, CDR2 YFSETQ. The CDR3 length is 13 residues. The CDR3 reads CASSQDFTGELFF. Written as DNA, the CDR3 is TGCGCCAGCAGCCAGGACTTCACCGGGGAGCTGTTTTTT.